This entry features one T cell receptor beta chain sequence. Its specificity is not known. Random hexamers primed reverse transcription of 0.5 to 1 ug RNA. Via MiXCR, TCRdb re-called the immunoSEQ multiplex PCR reads, giving one row per CDR3 protein. The repertoire holds more than 95,000 distinct CDR3 sequences, around 95% seen once, with approximately 0.22% in the top ten. The sequenced target, TCR beta, came from blood CD8+ and CD4+ T cells. CDR1 SEHNR and CDR2 FQNEAQ come from the germline V gene (reference sequence). This CDR3 is built from 13 residues. Trimming stripped 8 bases from V and 4 bases from J, with 14 bases between. The entry originates in a study of CD8 T cells in Susac syndrome. Study information: Patients with Susac syndrome were therapy-naive, on corticosteroids, or on intravenous immunoglobulin alone at blood draw.

Findings and limits, study-wide: Clonal expansion was present among Susac CD8+ cells. This expansion reached its peak in TEMRA cells and in active patients. The study identified approximately sixteen and five Susac-specific public clones in total CD8+ and CD8+ TEMRA repertoires.

Sequenced: CD8+ T cells from PBMCs. This TCR derives from a human donor with Susac syndrome. This chain connects TRBV7-9 to TRBJ1-1; D is uncertain. The CDR3 nucleotides are TGTGCCAGCGCGGGTAGGGTGAGCACTGAAGCTTTCTTT. This encodes CASAGRVSTEAFF.